This T cell receptor (delta chain) was documented in a study of γδ T cells in repeated Plasmodium falciparum infection. Study-level background: The natural-infection arm compared Malian children under seasonal malaria with matched Australian children. Sampling occurred at baseline, pre-infection for selected infections, and 21 days post-infection.

Germline V lookup: CDR1 GEAIGNYY, CDR2 EKD. V lost 2 bases and J 1 base, leaving 43 bases between the germline ends. This CDR3 spans 25 amino acids. This clone was counted only a few times. TCRdb has a much larger clone's protein, which differs at residue 17 from the translation of this DNA, likely because of a read error; what is shown is the protein translated from the DNA. Vgamma9/Vdelta2+ and Vdelta2-negative gammadelta T cells were flow-sorted from PBMC for bulk sequencing. TRG and TRD sequences were obtained from every sorted gammadelta sample. TCRdb applied CATT to the multiplex PCR reads for clone calling. The data contain around 52,000 delta-chain clones, about 1.5% of them singletons.

The sequenced material came from gamma-delta T cells from blood. This chain joins TRDV2 and TRDJ1; weak D call: TRDD3 (6 bases). Since TCRdb gives no J gene, matching the DNA to germline was used here to assign it. The TCR comes from a pool of human donors (malaria-infected and uninfected, not separated). CDR3 nucleotides: TGTGCCTGTGACAAGGCCTGTGTTCTCCCGAGGTACTGGGCCTCGCCCCCATGGGGCACCGATAAACTCATCTTT. Translating it yields CACDKACVLPRYWASPPWGTDKLIF.